What follows is one T cell receptor (beta chain) and its context. The source of the sample is a study of Ad26.COV2.S vaccination and SARS-CoV-2 variants. Treatment: around 19 received Ad26.COV2.S at low or high dose, single or two shots; about 5 received placebo; per-sample allocation not given. The study sampled participants on day 63 after the first vaccine or placebo injection. Based in Boston, the donor was an adult of 18-55 years. The ends were cut back, 1 base at V and 4 bases at J, with 0 bases in the middle. CDR1 is MDHEN, CDR2 SYDVKM, per germline. CDR3 size: 11 residues. Repertoires were generated with immunoSEQ multiplex PCR, while TCRdb's copy carries only in-frame clones and drops some. This table holds 410,000 or so clones, around 93% found once.

Sample: peripheral blood, taken in a trial of Ad26.COV2.S vaccine versus placebo. This receptor was obtained from a person aged 18-60 years who received the Ad26.COV2.S COVID-19 vaccine or a placebo. The genes are TRBV28 and TRBJ2-3, with no clear D. Here the CDR3 reads CASSLSDTQYF. In DNA, the CDR3 is TGTGCCAGCAGTTTATCAGATACGCAGTATTTT.